This TCR beta chain was captured in a study of cytomegalovirus exposure and HLA in healthy donors. The study's findings and limits: Through in vitro validation, three CMV-associated chains were shown to be specific for CMV antigens.

Primers: 60 Vbeta forward and 13 Jbeta reverse. Profiled with immunoSEQ multiplex PCR; TCRdb holds only in-frame clones, not every one. Its clone listing holds more than 95,000 clones. As to this clone: What it binds is unknown.

There are 15 residues in the CDR3. The ends lost 8 bases at V and 2 bases at J; junction bases unmatched: 9. The germline CDR1 and CDR2 sequences are MNHEY and SVGAGI. The source is a man aged 30 to 45 in good health and CMV-seronegative. Input material: PBMCs. V is TRBV6-5 and J is TRBJ2-7, with 10 bases identical to TRBD2. The DNA of the CDR3 is TGTGCCAGCCGTCCCCGGCTAGCGGGGGCCTACGAGCAGTACTTC. Protein product: CASRPRLAGAYEQYF.